The 29 T cell receptor beta chains given below trace back to one sample, sequenced in a study of blood T cells in healthy people across ages. Primed by a sample-barcoded 5' primer and a J-beta primer mix, a second PCR proceeded for about 6 to 12 cycles. TCRdb processed the 5' RACE reads anew with MiXCR; each CDR3 protein has one entry. The sample lists over 600,000 distinct CDR3 sequences, just over 55% occurring once. The sequenced sample consisted of blood. The receptor source for this set is a man in his forties in good health.

Only a few counts were recorded for this clonotype. The chain has TRBV5-4 and TRBJ2-5; 9 nucleotides align to TRBD1. There are 14 residues in the CDR3. The trim removed 5 bases at V and 5 bases at J, leaving 7 bases unmatched. Germline V gene lookup returns CDR1 SGHNT and CDR2 YYREEE (reference sequence). The CDR3 protein is CASSSQGAWETQYF. The DNA for the CDR3 is TGTGCCAGCAGTTCACAGGGGGCCTGGGAGACCCAGTACTTC.

This clonotype appeared a few times. The gene calls are TRBV7-3 and TRBJ1-2, with 7 bases lining up with TRBD1. Germline CDR1 reads SGHTA; CDR2 reads FQGTGA. V shed 1 base, J shed 4 bases, and the junction held 6 bases outside the gene matches. This CDR3 comprises 15 residues. The CDR3 region has the DNA TGTGCCAGCAGCTTAAATAGGGACAGTCTCTATGGCTACACCTTC. Protein: CASSLNRDSLYGYTF. Together with reference TRBV7-3 and TRBJ1-2, the CDR3 gives the full variable domain: GAGVSQTPSNKVTEKGKYVELRCDPISGHTALYWYRQSLGQGPEFLIYFQGTGAADDSGLPNDRFFAVRPEGSVSTLKIQRTERGDSAVYLCASSLNRDSLYGYTFGSGTRLTVV.

The rearrangement joins TRBV3-1 to TRBJ1-5, with D unclear. The ends were cut back, 1 base at V and 7 bases at J, with 14 bases in the middle. The CDR3 totals 15 residues. Germline CDR1 is LGHDT and CDR2 is YNNKEL (reference sequence). The CDR3 spells CASSQGEGWKQPQHF. The DNA of the CDR3 is TGTGCCAGCAGCCAAGGGGAGGGCTGGAAGCAGCCCCAGCATTTT.

This sequence joins TRBV5-1 and TRBJ2-3, with 9 bases identical to TRBD1. The germline V gene encodes CDR1 SGHRS and CDR2 YFSETQ. After removal of 3 bases from V and 1 base from J, the junction contained 6 bases not matched to a gene. The CDR3 spans 16 residues. Written as DNA, the CDR3 is TGCGCCAGCAGCTGGACAGGGGCGAGCGGCACAGATACGCAGTATTTT. Amino acid sequence: CASSWTGASGTDTQYF.

This clonotype was observed once. The chain recombines TRBV30 with TRBJ2-7; D unclear. The CDR3 extends over 13 amino acids. V lost 1 base, J lost 0 bases, and 7 bases lay in between. Germline assignment: CDR1 GTSNPN and CDR2 SVGIG (reference sequence). The CDR3 region is CAWSALHSYEQYF. The DNA of the CDR3 is TGTGCCTGGAGTGCTCTCCACTCCTACGAGCAGTACTTC. Combining the CDR3 with reference TRBV30 and TRBJ2-7 gives the whole variable domain SQTIHQWPATLVQPVGSPLSLECTVEGTSNPNLYWYRQAAGRGLQLLFYSVGIGQISSEVPQNLSASRPQDRQFILSSKKLLLSDSGFYLCAWSALHSYEQYFGPGTRLTVT.

This chain uses TRBV12-3 or TRBV12-4 with TRBJ2-3; 11 nucleotides agree with TRBD2. The CDR3 loop spans 18 amino acids. V was pared by 6 bases and J by 2 bases, with 13 bases of the junction left unmatched. Here the CDR3 DNA reads TGTGCCAGCAGCTCCCTCCGTGTAGCGGGAGGGTCCACAGATACGCAGTATTTT. It yields the protein CASSSLRVAGGSTDTQYF.

The chain has TRBV4-2 and TRBJ2-2; D possibly matches TRBD1 or TRBD2 (5 bases each). Germline V gene data show CDR1 as LGHNA and CDR2 as YNFKEQ. CDR3 size: 15 residues. V was clipped by 0 bases and J by 6 bases, with 11 bases between them. The chain's CDR3 is CASSQEGELSGELFF. The CDR3, as DNA: TGTGCCAGCAGCCAAGAGGGGGAGTTATCCGGGGAGCTGTTTTTT.

The V call is TRBV7-9, the J call TRBJ2-4, with 7 nucleotides matching TRBD1. The CDR3 totals 17 residues. V lost 5 bases and J lost 0; bases outside the gene matches: 10. CDR1 is SEHNR and CDR2 is FQNEAQ in the germline V gene (reference sequence). CDR3 loop: CASSLWTGTVAKNIQYF. The CDR3, as DNA: TGTGCCAGCAGCCTCTGGACAGGAACCGTAGCCAAAAACATTCAGTACTTC.

V gene TRBV11-3 combines with J gene TRBJ2-1; D may be TRBD1 (5 bases). Trimming stripped 3 bases from V and 10 bases from J, with 10 bases between. This CDR3 comprises 12 residues. CDR1 and CDR2 from the germline V gene are SGHNT and YENEEA. The CDR3 nucleotides are TGTGCCAGCAGCTTCAGGGCGACGGAGCAGTTCTTC. Translation gives CASSFRATEQFF.

This clonotype turned up a few times. The chain recombines TRBV6-6 with TRBJ2-7; 8 bases agree with TRBD1. This CDR3 has 14 residues. After removal of 2 bases from V and 6 bases from J, the junction contained 6 bases not matched to a gene. CDR1 and CDR2 (germline): MNHNY, SVGAGI (reference sequence). In nucleotides, the CDR3 is TGTGCCAGCAGTTACACGGACAGGGAAATCGAGCAGTACTTC. Its protein product is CASSYTDREIEQYF.

This clonotype was seen once. CDR3 coding DNA: TGTGCCAGCTCACCACCCCAGGGACAGGGGGTAAGTTCACCCCTCCACTTT. This translates into CASSPPQGQGVSSPLHF. This chain joins TRBV18 and TRBJ1-6; 11 positions match TRBD1. V shed 0 bases, J shed 9 bases, and the junction held 7 bases outside the gene matches. CDR3 size: 17 residues. The V gene's germline CDR1 is KGHSH and CDR2 LQKENI. The whole variable domain, remainder taken from reference TRBV18 and TRBJ1-6, is NAGVMQNPRHLVRRRGQEARLRCSPMKGHSHVYWYRQLPEEGLKFMVYLQKENIIDESGMPKERFSAEFPKEGPSILRIQQVVRGDSAAYFCASSPPQGQGVSSPLHFGNGTRLTVT.

The V gene is TRBV7-2, the J gene TRBJ2-3; 10 bases are shared with TRBD2. Trimming at V came to 4 bases and at J to 6 bases, leaving 10 bases not matched to a gene. The CDR3 spans 16 residues. CDR1 is SGHTA and CDR2 is FQGNSA in the germline V gene. Written as DNA, the CDR3 is TGTGCCAGCAGCTCGAAACGAGCGGGGGGGGCCGATACGCAGTATTTT. Its translation is CASSSKRAGGADTQYF.

Of note for this clonotype: One end of the junction fails to match germline, which may point to a read error. The chain is built from TRBV10-3 and TRBJ2-6; TRBD1 matches 7 bases. The germline V gene encodes CDR1 ENHRY and CDR2 SYGVKD. This CDR3 is 16 amino acids long. CDR3 sequence reads: CAISGRTGSVANVLTF. CDR3 nucleotide sequence: TGTGCCATCAGTGGGAGGACAGGCTCTGTGGCCAACGTCCTGACTTTC.

The table lists this clonotype with a count of one. The junction does not match germline at one end; this may be a read error. The CDR3 nucleotides are TGTGCCAGCACTTTAGCGGGAGCGGCGACAGATACGCAGTATTTT. Translating gives CASTLAGAATDTQYF. This chain links TRBV27 with TRBJ2-3; TRBD2 matches 9 bases. Per germline, CDR1 MNHEY and CDR2 SMNVEV (reference sequence). The CDR3 length is 15 residues.

The J gene is TRBJ2-5, the V gene TRBV7-2; D uncertain. Trimming cost V 2 bases and J 11 bases, with 15 bases left between them. The length of the CDR3 is 13 residues. The germline CDR1 and CDR2 sequences are SGHTA and FQGNSA. Here the CDR3 reads CASSLFVRNEQYF. DNA of the CDR3: TGTGCCAGCAGCTTATTTGTTAGGAATGAGCAGTACTTC.

The V call is TRBV7-2, the J call TRBJ1-4; no definite D call. CDR3 length equals 15 residues. The V gene's germline CDR1 is SGHTA and CDR2 FQGNSA. Deletions cut 1 base from V and 3 bases from J, with 9 bases between. The CDR3 coding sequence is TGTGCCAGCAGCTTAGAGAGGGTTGCTAATGAAAAACTGTTTTTT. It yields the protein CASSLERVANEKLFF. The whole variable domain, filled in from reference TRBV7-2 and TRBJ1-4, reads GAGVSQSPSNKVTEKGKDVELRCDPISGHTALYWYRQSLGQGLEFLIYFQGNSAPDKSGLPSDRFSAERTGGSVSTLTIQRTQQEDSAVYLCASSLERVANEKLFFGSGTQLSVL.

This clonotype was seen a handful of times. The DNA of the CDR3 is TGCAGCGTTAGAGAAGACAGGGGCACCTACGAGCAGTACTTC. Its protein product is CSVREDRGTYEQYF. The chain carries TRBV29-1 and TRBJ2-7; TRBD1 matches 8 bases. V was pared by 5 bases and J by 2 bases, with 8 bases of the junction left unmatched. CDR1 and CDR2 (germline): SQVTM, ANQGSEA. The CDR3 is 14 amino acids.

J is TRBJ2-5 and V is TRBV14; D is unclear. Germline CDR1 SGHDN, CDR2 FVKESK. CDR3 length: 14 residues. Trimming took 3 bases from V and 3 from J, leaving 11 bases between them. The CDR3 DNA reads as TGTGCCAGCAGCCATGGGGTGGGGAAAGAGACCCAGTACTTC. It encodes CASSHGVGKETQYF.

This clonotype showed up just a few times. The CDR3 sequence is CASSQADYTQYF. The CDR3 DNA is TGTGCCAGCAGCCAAGCCGACTATACGCAGTATTTT. V gene TRBV3-1 combines with J gene TRBJ2-3; D is uncertain. The ends were cut back, 1 base at V and 7 bases at J, with 6 bases in the middle. This CDR3 has 12 amino acids. Germline-derived CDR1 and CDR2 are LGHDT and YNNKEL (reference sequence).

The V call is TRBV4-2, the J call TRBJ2-5; 7 nucleotides agree with TRBD1. CDR1 LGHNA and CDR2 YNFKEQ come from the germline V gene. The CDR3 extends over 19 amino acids. V gave up 2 bases and J gave up 5 bases; unmatched junction bases: 20. Written as DNA, the CDR3 is TGTGCCAGCAGCCAAACCTTCAAGGGAGTCGGCAGGGGGTCTGAGACCCAGTACTTC. Translated, it gives CASSQTFKGVGRGSETQYF.

Of note for this clonotype: This sequence may be a read error, since a much larger clone differs from it by one base. The V call is TRBV20-1, the J call TRBJ2-5; TRBD2 is a possible D gene (5 bases). Trimming stripped 0 bases from V and 2 bases from J, with 10 bases between. Germline CDR1 and CDR2: DFQATT and SNEGSKA (reference sequence). This CDR3 region has 14 residues. The CDR3 region has the DNA TGCAGTGCTAGAGATTGTGGCGGGCAAGAGACCCAGTACTTC. The encoded protein is CSARDCGGQETQYF.

V and J are TRBV20-1 and TRBJ2-5, with D possibly being TRBD1 (7 bases). The DNA end favors TRBJ2-7, so the J call may be wrong. The CDR3 is made up of 14 amino acids. Per the germline V gene, CDR1 is DFQATT and CDR2 is SNEGSKA (reference sequence). The CDR3: CSASDRVTSYEQYF. The CDR3, as DNA: TGCAGTGCTAGCGACAGGGTGACTAGCTACGAGCAGTACTTC.

This clonotype turned up a few times. The chain couples TRBV6-1 to TRBJ2-3; 12 bases are a match to TRBD2. CDR3 length: 21 residues. Germline lookup yields CDR1 MNHNS and CDR2 SASEGT. V trimming: 7 bases; J trimming: 4 bases; junction bases outside the gene matches: 24. The CDR3 bases are TGTGCCAGCATCCCAGGGTGGTCTAGCGGGGGGGCCGGTGTGGTCGCAGATACGCAGTATTTT. It yields the protein CASIPGWSSGGAGVVADTQYF.

This clonotype was seen only a few times. The chain has TRBV12-3 or TRBV12-4 and TRBJ2-7; 11 nucleotides align to TRBD2. This CDR3 spans 15 amino acids. The ends lost 2 bases at V and 3 bases at J; junction bases unmatched: 3. The CDR3 DNA reads as TGTGCCAGCAGTTTACTAGCGGGAGGTTACTACGAGCAGTACTTC. This gives the protein CASSLLAGGYYEQYF.

This chain uses TRBV2 with TRBJ2-2; a possible D gene is TRBD1 (5 bases). The V and J ends lost 3 bases and 6 bases respectively, with 14 bases between them. From germline, CDR1 is SNHLY and CDR2 FYNNEI. CDR3 length: 15 residues. The CDR3 region is CASSDGQGRAGELFF. DNA of the CDR3: TGTGCCAGCAGTGATGGGCAGGGTCGTGCCGGGGAGCTGTTTTTT.

The count of this clonotype is one. A much larger clone differs from this one at a single base, so this may be a read error. The V gene is TRBV28, the J gene TRBJ2-5; unclear D gene. The CDR3 consists of 15 residues. Trimming took 8 bases from V and 11 from J, leaving 27 bases between them. Per germline, CDR1 MDHEN and CDR2 SYDVKM. The CDR3 sequence is CASLPSRGITGEQYF. The CDR3 DNA reads as TGTGCCAGCCTTCCGTCGCGCGGCATTACGGGTGAGCAGTACTTC.

This clonotype has a count of ten or more. CDR3 in DNA: TGTGCCAGCAGCTTTCTAGCGGGGGGGCTTTGGGAGCAGTTCTTC. Its protein is CASSFLAGGLWEQFF. The chain employs TRBV7-3 and TRBJ2-1, with TRBD2 matching 12 bases. Trimming at V came to 3 bases and at J to 10 bases, leaving 7 bases not matched to a gene. Germline V gene sequence: CDR1 SGHTA, CDR2 FQGTGA. This CDR3 has 15 amino acids.

The rearrangement joins TRBV7-6 to TRBJ2-4, with D tentatively TRBD2 (6 bases). The closer fit of TRBJ2-7 to the DNA end suggests the J call may be wrong. The V gene's germline CDR1 is SGHVS and CDR2 FNYEAQ. CDR3 length: 16 amino acids. CDR3 in amino acids: CASSLDPSGVQGEQYF. CDR3 DNA sequence: TGTGCCAGCAGCTTAGACCCCTCGGGAGTGCAGGGCGAGCAGTACTTC.

Many counts were recorded for this clonotype. This chain connects TRBV27 to TRBJ2-4, with D uncertain. Germline CDR1 MNHEY, CDR2 SMNVEV (reference sequence). The CDR3 length is 13 residues. With 6 bases removed from V and 1 base from J, the gap between germline ends came to 7 bases. The CDR3 bases are TGTGCCAGCAGCGCTATGGCCAAAAACATTCAGTACTTC. This sequence encodes CASSAMAKNIQYF.